This record concerns one TCR beta chain sequence. Original methodology: Estimation of nucleated cell counts was performed using reference gene primer amplification. TCRdb's copy holds only in-frame clones and misses some; the assay was immunoSEQ multiplex PCR. D and trimming come from the DNA, and the V and J calls and clone size come from that table. The sample records 25,000 to 35,000 clones, roughly 73% being singletons. The germline V gene encodes CDR1 ENHRY and CDR2 SYGVKD. V was clipped by 6 bases and J by 6 bases, with 17 bases between them. CDR3 length: 14 amino acids. The data originate from a study of blood T cell repertoires in COVID-19. Study summary: Sites in the United States, Italy and Spain provided acute and convalescent COVID-19 samples. From T cells, B-cell-depleted T cells, or PBMCs came the material, which was cDNA or gDNA.

The specimen was peripheral blood. The chain carries TRBV10-3 and TRBJ1-1; the D gene is possibly TRBD1 (6 bases). The source of this sequence is a woman between 65 and 79 years old with active or convalescent COVID-19. CDR3 amino acids: CAIREGQPSAEAFF. The CDR3 nucleotides are TGTGCCATCAGGGAGGGACAACCGTCTGCTGAAGCTTTCTTT.